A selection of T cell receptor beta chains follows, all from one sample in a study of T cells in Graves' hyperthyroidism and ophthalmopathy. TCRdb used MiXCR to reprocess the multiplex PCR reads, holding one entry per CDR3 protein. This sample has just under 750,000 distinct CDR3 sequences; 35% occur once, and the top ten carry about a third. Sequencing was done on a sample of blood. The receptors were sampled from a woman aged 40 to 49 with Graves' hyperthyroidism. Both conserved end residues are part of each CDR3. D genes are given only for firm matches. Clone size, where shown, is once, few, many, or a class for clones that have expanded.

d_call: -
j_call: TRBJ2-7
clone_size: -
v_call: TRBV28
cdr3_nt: TGTGCCAGCAGTTTCTGGGACAACTACGAGCAGTACTTC
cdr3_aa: CASSFWDNYEQYF

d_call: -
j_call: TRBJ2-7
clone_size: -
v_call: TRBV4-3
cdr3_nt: TGCGCCAGCAGCCCACGTGATGGAGGGGCCTCCTACGAGCAGTACTTC
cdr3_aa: CASSPRDGGASYEQYF

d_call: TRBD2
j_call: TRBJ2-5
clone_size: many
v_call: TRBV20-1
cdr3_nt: TGCAGTGCTAGAGCGGGGGGACCGCAAGGTCAGGCCCAGTACTTC
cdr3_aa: CSARAGGPQGQAQYF

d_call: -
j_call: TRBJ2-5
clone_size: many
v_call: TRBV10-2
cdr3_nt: TGCGCCAGCAGGTACGGCCCGGAGGCAGAGACCCAGTACTTC
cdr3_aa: CASRYGPEAETQYF

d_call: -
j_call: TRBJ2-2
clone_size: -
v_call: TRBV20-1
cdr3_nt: TGCAGTGCTAGAGATCCTGGGGGGCTAACCGGGGAGCTGTTTTTT
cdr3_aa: CSARDPGGLTGELFF

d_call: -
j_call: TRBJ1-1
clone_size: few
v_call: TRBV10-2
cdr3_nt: TGTGCCAGCAGTACTCGGTCGGCGGACACTGAAGCTTTCTTT
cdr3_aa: CASSTRSADTEAFF

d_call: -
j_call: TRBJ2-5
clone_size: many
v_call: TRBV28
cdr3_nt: TGTGCCAGCAGTTTACCCGTACAAGAGACCCAGTACTTC
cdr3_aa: CASSLPVQETQYF

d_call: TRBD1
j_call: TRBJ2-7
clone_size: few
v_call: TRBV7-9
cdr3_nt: TGTGCCAGCAGCAAGGGACAGGGGGCAGAAGAGCAGTACTTC
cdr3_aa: CASSKGQGAEEQYF

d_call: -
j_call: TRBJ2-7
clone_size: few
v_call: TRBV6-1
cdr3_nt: TGTGCCAGCAGGGGAGTGGGACTGGGGACCTACGAGCAGTACTTC
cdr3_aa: CASRGVGLGTYEQYF

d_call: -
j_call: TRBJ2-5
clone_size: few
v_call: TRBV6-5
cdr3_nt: TGTGCCAGCATCGAGTCGGGTAAAGAGACCCAGTACTTC
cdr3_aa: CASIESGKETQYF

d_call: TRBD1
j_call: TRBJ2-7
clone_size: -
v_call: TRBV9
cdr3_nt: TGTGCCAGCAGCGTAGAACAGGGGCCTTACGAGCAGTACTTC
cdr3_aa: CASSVEQGPYEQYF